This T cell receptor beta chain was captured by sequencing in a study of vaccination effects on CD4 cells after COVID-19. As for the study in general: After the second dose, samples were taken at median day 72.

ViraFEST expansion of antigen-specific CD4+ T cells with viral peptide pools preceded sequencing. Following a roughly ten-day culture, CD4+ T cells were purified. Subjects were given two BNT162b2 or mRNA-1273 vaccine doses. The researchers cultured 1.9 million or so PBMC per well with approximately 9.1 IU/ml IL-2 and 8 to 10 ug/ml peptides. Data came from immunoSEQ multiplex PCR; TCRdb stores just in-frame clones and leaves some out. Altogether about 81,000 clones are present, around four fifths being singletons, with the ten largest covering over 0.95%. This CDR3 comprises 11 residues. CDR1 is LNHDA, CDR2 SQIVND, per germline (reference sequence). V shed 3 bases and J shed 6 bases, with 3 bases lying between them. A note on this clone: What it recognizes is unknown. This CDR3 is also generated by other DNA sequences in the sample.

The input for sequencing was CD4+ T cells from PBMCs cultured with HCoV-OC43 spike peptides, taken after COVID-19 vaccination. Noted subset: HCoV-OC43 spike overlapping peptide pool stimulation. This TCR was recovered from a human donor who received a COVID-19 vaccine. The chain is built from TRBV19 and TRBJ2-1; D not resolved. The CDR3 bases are TGTGCCAGTAGTATCCGCAATGAGCAGTTCTTC. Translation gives CASSIRNEQFF.